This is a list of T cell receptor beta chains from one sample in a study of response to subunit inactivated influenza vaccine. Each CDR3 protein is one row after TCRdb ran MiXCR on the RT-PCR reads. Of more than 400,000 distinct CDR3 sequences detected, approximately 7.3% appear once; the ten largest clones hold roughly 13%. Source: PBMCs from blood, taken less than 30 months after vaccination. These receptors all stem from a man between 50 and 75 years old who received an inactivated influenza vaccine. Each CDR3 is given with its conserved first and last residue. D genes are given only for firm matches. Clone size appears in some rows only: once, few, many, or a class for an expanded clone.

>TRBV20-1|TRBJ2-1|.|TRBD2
TGCAGTGCTAGAGACGACATTAGACTAGCGGGAGGTGGGAATGAGCAGTTCTTC
CSARDDIRLAGGGNEQFF
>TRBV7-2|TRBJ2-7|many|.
TGTGCCAGCAGCTTCCCCCCTCAAACCTACGAGCAGTACTTC
CASSFPPQTYEQYF
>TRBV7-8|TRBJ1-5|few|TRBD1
TGTGCCAGCAGCCCCCACAGGGGCCGTATCAATCAGCCCCAGCATTTT
CASSPHRGRINQPQHF
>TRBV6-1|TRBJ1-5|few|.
TGTGCCAGCAGTGACGAGGGGACGAGGCAGCCCCAGCATTTT
CASSDEGTRQPQHF
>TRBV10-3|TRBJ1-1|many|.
TGTGCCATCAGCAGGTCCAGGGACACTGAAGCTTTCTTT
CAISRSRDTEAFF
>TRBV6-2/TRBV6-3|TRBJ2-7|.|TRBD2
TGTGCCAGCAGTTACGTCGGGGGAGGGCCCCACGAGCAGTACTTC
CASSYVGGGPHEQYF
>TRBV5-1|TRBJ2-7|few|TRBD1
TGCGCCAGCAGCTTGGGGACAGGGGGCATTAAGCAGTACTTC
CASSLGTGGIKQYF
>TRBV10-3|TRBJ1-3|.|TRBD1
TGTGCCGCCAGGACAGGGGGGAAAGGAAACACCATATATTTT
CAARTGGKGNTIYF
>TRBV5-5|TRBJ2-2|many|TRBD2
TGTGCCAGCAGCCGACGGTTAGCGGGCACCGGGGAGCTGTTTTTT
CASSRRLAGTGELFF
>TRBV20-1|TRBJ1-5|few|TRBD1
TGCAGTGCTAGGCCTGAGGGACAGGGGAATCAGCCCCAGCATTTT
CSARPEGQGNQPQHF
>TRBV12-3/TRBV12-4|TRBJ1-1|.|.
TGTGCCAGCAGGGCAGGGCCTATGAACACTGAAGCTTTCTTT
CASRAGPMNTEAFF
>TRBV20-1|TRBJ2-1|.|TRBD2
TGCAGTGCTAGAGTCCCCGGACTAGCGGGAGGGCCCTACAATGAGCAGTTCTTC
CSARVPGLAGGPYNEQFF
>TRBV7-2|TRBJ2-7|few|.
TGTGCCAGCAGCTTCCGGGACGTGGGTCCCTACGAGCAGTACTTC
CASSFRDVGPYEQYF
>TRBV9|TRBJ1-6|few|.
TGTGCCAGCAGCGTAGACAGGGTAGATTCACCCCTCCACTTT
CASSVDRVDSPLHF
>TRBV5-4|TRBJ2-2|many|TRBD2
TGTGCCAGCAGCTCGTTGAGCGGGAGTAAGACCGGGGAGCTGTTTTTT
CASSSLSGSKTGELFF
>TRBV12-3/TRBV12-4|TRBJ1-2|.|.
TGTGCCACCGCCCCCGGCTACACCTTC
CATAPGYTF
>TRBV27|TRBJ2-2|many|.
TGTGCCAGCAGTTTGATAGCGAACACCGGGGAGCTGTTTTTT
CASSLIANTGELFF
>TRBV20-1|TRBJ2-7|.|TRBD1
TGCAGTGCTAGGGGACAGGGGGCATGGGAGCAGTACTTC
CSARGQGAWEQYF
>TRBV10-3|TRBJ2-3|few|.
TGTGCCATCAGTGGGGTCAGGGGCAATGCAGATACGCAGTATTTT
CAISGVRGNADTQYF